This T cell receptor (beta chain) was identified in a study of T cell responses to AZD1222 COVID-19 vaccine. Study-level background: It was second doses at about 4 or about 12 weeks that were pooled. General study findings and limits: With two AZD1222 doses given, Spike-specific TCR breadth and depth both rose. The repertoires were collected only after the peak T cell response. Donors were largely white British and mainly female; clonal diversity was possibly underestimated.

For this clone: Its cognate antigen is unknown.

The CDR3 is made up of 13 amino acids. CDR1 is SGHVS, CDR2 FQNEAQ, per germline. V was cut by 4 bases and J by 8 bases, with 9 bases left in between. Produced via immunoSEQ multiplex PCR; TCRdb's table is partial and in-frame only. Of about 57,000 clones listed, around 88% are singletons. The TCR originated in an adult in good health. This specimen was peripheral blood, taken on day 0 of AZD1222 vaccination. This rearrangement joins TRBV7-8 to TRBJ1-6; unclear D gene. The CDR3 DNA reads as TGTGCCAGCAGCTCCCGGTTGGATTCACCCCTCCACTTT. This encodes CASSSRLDSPLHF.